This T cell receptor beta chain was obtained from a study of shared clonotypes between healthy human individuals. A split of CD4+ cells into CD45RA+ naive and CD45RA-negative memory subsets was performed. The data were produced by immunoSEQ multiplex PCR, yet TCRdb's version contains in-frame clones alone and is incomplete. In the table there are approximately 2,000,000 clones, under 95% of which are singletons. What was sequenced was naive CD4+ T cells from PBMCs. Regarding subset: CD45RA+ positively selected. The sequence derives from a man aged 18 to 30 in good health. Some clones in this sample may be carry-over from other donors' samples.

For the CDR3, the DNA is TGTGCCAGCTCAAATGCGGAGGGCTACGAGCAGTACTTC. Its translation: CASSNAEGYEQYF. The V call is TRBV18, the J call TRBJ2-7; possible D gene TRBD2, 6 bases. CDR3 size: 13 residues. V gave up 5 bases and J gave up 3 bases, with 11 bases separating them. Germline-derived CDR1 and CDR2 are KGHSH and LQKENI.